This TCR beta chain was recovered during a study of blood T cell repertoires in COVID-19. Only in-frame clones appear in the TCRdb table, and some are missing; sequencing was by immunoSEQ multiplex PCR. The table has fewer than 85,000 clones, 70% to 85% seen once. CDR1 and CDR2 (germline): SGHVS, FNYEAQ. The J segment lost 1 base and the V segment lost 6 bases, leaving 9 bases of the junction unmatched. This CDR3 region has 16 residues. The genes are TRBV7-6 and TRBJ2-5, with 9 bases aligning to TRBD2. The sequencing sample was made of peripheral blood. The sequence was collected from a woman aged 55-70 years with acute or convalescent COVID-19. Here the CDR3 DNA reads TGTGCCAGCAGTGCCAGGTTAGCGGGGGTCCAAGAGACCCAGTACTTC. This codes for CASSARLAGVQETQYF.